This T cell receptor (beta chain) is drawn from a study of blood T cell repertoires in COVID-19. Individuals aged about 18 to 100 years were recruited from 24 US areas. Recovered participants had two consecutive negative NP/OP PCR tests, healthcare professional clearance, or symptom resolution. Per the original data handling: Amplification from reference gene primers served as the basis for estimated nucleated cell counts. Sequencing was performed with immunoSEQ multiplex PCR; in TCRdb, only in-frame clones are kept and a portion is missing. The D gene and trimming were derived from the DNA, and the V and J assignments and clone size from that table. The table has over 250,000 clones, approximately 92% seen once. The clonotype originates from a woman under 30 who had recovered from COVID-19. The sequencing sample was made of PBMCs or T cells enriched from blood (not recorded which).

The CDR3: CAISESGQGAYRVSYEQYF. In nucleotides, the CDR3 is TGTGCCATCAGTGAGTCGGGACAGGGGGCTTATAGGGTCTCCTACGAGCAGTACTTC. The V call is TRBV10-3, the J call TRBJ2-7, with 12 bases matching TRBD1. CDR3 length equals 19 residues. V lost 0 bases and J lost 0; bases outside the gene matches: 9. The V gene's germline CDR1 is ENHRY and CDR2 SYGVKD.